These 10 T cell receptor beta chains were all obtained from the same sample, sequenced in a study of OX40 agonist ivuxolimab in advanced cancers. The assay was immunoSEQ multiplex PCR, and TCRdb's table has in-frame clones only and misses some. The profile covers tens of thousands of clones, with approximately 91% appearing a single time and 14% to 15% taken by the ten largest. The sequences come from CD4+ or CD8+ T cells sorted from blood, collected in a trial of the OX40 agonist ivuxolimab. All receptors come from an adult with an advanced solid tumor such as melanoma, head and neck, liver or kidney cancer.

The chain uses TRBV9 and TRBJ2-1, with D tentatively TRBD2 (6 bases). Between the trimmed V and J ends, which lost 2 bases and 0 bases, there was a span of 12 bases. Germline V gene sequence: CDR1 SGDLS, CDR2 YYNGEE. The CDR3 totals 16 residues. The DNA of the CDR3 is TGTGCCAGCAGCGTCGTAGCCGGGAGCTCCTACAATGAGCAGTTCTTC. Amino acid sequence: CASSVVAGSSYNEQFF. Using reference TRBV9 and TRBJ2-1 for the parts outside the CDR3, the full variable domain is DSGVTQTPKHLITATGQRVTLRCSPRSGDLSVYWYQQSLDQGLQFLIQYYNGEERAKGNILERFSAQQFPDLHSELNLSSLELGDSALYFCASSVVAGSSYNEQFFGPGTRLTVL.

This rearrangement joins TRBV4-3 to TRBJ2-1; D uncertain. The CDR3 is made up of 14 amino acids. Trimming removed 1 base at V and 8 bases at J, with 12 bases between. Per the germline V gene, CDR1 is LGHNA and CDR2 is YSLEER. The CDR3 DNA sequence: TGCGCCAGCAGCCAAGGTACCGGGTGGGATGAGCAGTTCTTC. Translating gives CASSQGTGWDEQFF.

J is TRBJ2-7 and V is TRBV5-5, with D perhaps being TRBD1 or TRBD2 (5 bases each). The CDR3 consists of 12 residues. Germline CDR1 SGHKS, CDR2 YYEKEE (reference sequence). Trimming took 4 bases from V and 11 from J, leaving 16 bases between them. In DNA form, the CDR3 reads TGTGCCAGCAGCATCGCCGGGACCCTGGAGTACTTC. As protein: CASSIAGTLEYF.

This clone has a single count. The chain couples TRBV4-1 to TRBJ1-4; 8 bases agree with TRBD1. CDR3 length equals 16 residues. After removal of 4 bases from V and 7 bases from J, the junction contained 11 bases not matched to a gene. Germline loops: CDR1 MGHRA, CDR2 YSYEKL. CDR3 region: CASSPRQGKNGEKLFF. CDR3 nucleotides: TGCGCCAGCAGCCCGCGACAGGGGAAGAATGGTGAAAAACTGTTTTTT.

The genes are TRBV11-2 and TRBJ2-7, with 7 bases lining up with TRBD1. The V gene end was trimmed by 5 bases and the J gene end by 0 bases; junction bases not matched to a gene: 7. Germline CDR1 reads SGHAT; CDR2 reads FQNNGV. This CDR3 region has 15 residues. CDR3 DNA sequence: TGTGCCAGCAGCCCTTCGACAGGGAACTCCTACGAGCAGTACTTC. As protein: CASSPSTGNSYEQYF.

Details on this clone: Distinct nucleotide sequences in the sample also encode this CDR3. The J gene is TRBJ2-2, the V gene TRBV19, with D possibly being TRBD1 (5 bases). V dropped 4 bases and J dropped 3 bases, with 12 bases sitting between them. This CDR3 contains 15 residues. Germline V gene lookup returns CDR1 LNHDA and CDR2 SQIVND (reference sequence). The CDR3 DNA is TGTGCCAGTAGTACCCCGACAGATTACACCGGGGAGCTGTTTTTT. Residues: CASSTPTDYTGELFF.

The chain uses TRBV28 and TRBJ2-7; D is uncertain. CDR1 is MDHEN, CDR2 SYDVKM, per germline. Trimming took 3 bases from V and 2 from J, leaving 11 bases between them. This CDR3 comprises 14 residues. The CDR3 DNA reads as TGTGCCAGCAGTTTTTCGACACCACCCTACGAGCAGTACTTC. The encoded protein is CASSFSTPPYEQYF.

The genes are TRBV4-3 and TRBJ2-7; perhaps TRBD2 as D (5 bases). The V end was cut by 3 bases, the J end by 0 bases, with 12 bases between. The germline V gene encodes CDR1 LGHNA and CDR2 YSLEER. The CDR3 extends over 15 amino acids. The CDR3 sequence is CASSHGDYSSYEQYF. The CDR3 DNA reads TGCGCCAGCAGCCACGGAGACTACAGCTCCTACGAGCAGTACTTC.

The chain couples TRBV7-3 to TRBJ1-2, with 12 bases aligning to TRBD1. Germline V lookup: CDR1 SGHTA, CDR2 FQGTGA. The V and J ends lost 5 bases and 8 bases, in that order; junction bases with no gene match: 9. There are 15 residues in the CDR3. CDR3 loop: CASSPGTGGAEGYTF. In DNA form, the CDR3 reads TGTGCCAGCAGCCCGGGGACAGGGGGCGCGGAAGGCTACACCTTC.

The chain links TRBV11-2 to TRBJ2-1; 12 nucleotides line up with TRBD2. Trimming at V came to 8 bases and at J to 4 bases, leaving 12 bases not matched to a gene. The germline gives CDR1 SGHAT, CDR2 FQNNGV. CDR3 length equals 17 residues. CDR3 bases: TGTGCCAGCGCAGGGCCAGGACTAGCGGGGTATTACAATGAGCAGTTCTTC. Translated: CASAGPGLAGYYNEQFF.